The 17 T cell receptor beta chains given below trace back to one sample, sequenced in a study of B cell selection in AIRE deficiency. The regulatory T cell sort gate was CD4+CD25hiCD127low/negative. The table came from immunoSEQ multiplex PCR; TCRdb's copy has only in-frame clones and leaves some out. The sample gives almost 3,000 clones, around 81% of which show up once; about 3% is in the top ten. The sequenced sample consisted of Tregs sorted from PBMCs. These receptors came from a human donor with AIRE deficiency.

V gene TRBV6-5 combines with J gene TRBJ1-1, with a weak D call TRBD1 (5 bases). The germline V gene encodes CDR1 MNHEY and CDR2 SVGAGI. V lost 0 bases and J 5 bases, leaving 7 bases between the germline ends. The CDR3 loop spans 13 amino acids. The CDR3 loop reads CASSYSRGTEAFF. CDR3 nucleotides: TGTGCCAGCAGTTACTCGCGGGGGACTGAAGCTTTCTTT.

This clone was found once. This chain links TRBV9 with TRBJ1-2; D perhaps matches TRBD1 (6 bases). CDR3 length: 15 residues. The V gene's germline CDR1 is SGDLS and CDR2 YYNGEE. V lost 0 bases and J lost 4, with 13 bases in between. The CDR3: CASSVGGGMSYGYTF. The CDR3 region has the DNA TGTGCCAGCAGCGTAGGAGGGGGAATGAGCTATGGCTACACCTTC.

The CDR3 sequence is CASSTLQAANEKLFF. The DNA for the CDR3 is TGTGCCAGCAGCACACTACAGGCGGCTAATGAAAAACTGTTTTTT. V is TRBV27 and J is TRBJ1-4; D is perhaps TRBD1 (5 bases). The CDR3 spans 15 residues. V was pared by 6 bases and J by 3 bases, with 14 bases between. The V gene's germline CDR1 is MNHEY and CDR2 SMNVEV (reference sequence).

The rearrangement uses TRBV28 and TRBJ2-3; 7 bases are a match to TRBD1. The CDR3 totals 18 residues. Germline CDR1 MDHEN, CDR2 SYDVKM. Unmatched junction bases numbered 12, after V lost 3 bases and J lost 0 bases. CDR3 protein: CASSFLGSWDSSTDTQYF. The CDR3 DNA is TGTGCCAGCAGTTTTCTTGGGAGCTGGGACAGTAGCACAGATACGCAGTATTTT.

This clone was counted between two and nine times. J is TRBJ1-2 and V is TRBV5-1; 7 bases map to TRBD1. This CDR3 is 14 amino acids long. Germline V lookup: CDR1 SGHRS, CDR2 YFSETQ. The V gene end was trimmed by 4 bases and the J gene end by 8 bases; junction bases not matched to a gene: 11. The DNA for the CDR3 is TGCGCCAGCAGCGAACAGGGGATTCCTCGGGGCTACACCTTC. Translation: CASSEQGIPRGYTF.

The chain combines TRBV2 with TRBJ2-3; 7 bases agree with TRBD2. This CDR3 has 15 amino acids. Germline V gene sequence: CDR1 SNHLY, CDR2 FYNNEI. Trimming removed 7 bases from V and 7 bases from J; junction bases left unmatched: 14. This chain's CDR3 is CASNQLAESSNTQYF. In DNA form, the CDR3 reads TGTGCCAGCAACCAGCTAGCGGAGTCGTCGAATACGCAGTATTTT.

The J gene is TRBJ2-7, the V gene TRBV18, with TRBD2 as a possible D gene (5 bases). The CDR3 is made up of 14 amino acids. V shed 3 bases and J shed 7 bases, with 16 bases lying between them. Germline V gene data show CDR1 as KGHSH and CDR2 as LQKENI. The CDR3 reads CASSPGGSVGEQYF. CDR3 nucleotides: TGTGCCAGCTCACCTGGCGGGTCCGTAGGGGAGCAGTACTTC.

CDR3 sequence (DNA): TGTGCCAGCAGCTCGACTAGCGGGAGGACCACCGGGGAGCTGTTTTTT. Its translation is CASSSTSGRTTGELFF. This chain links TRBV11-1 with TRBJ2-2; 13 nucleotides agree with TRBD2. J lost 4 bases, V lost 4 bases, and 3 bases had no gene match. Germline-derived CDR1 and CDR2 are SGHAT and FQDESV (reference sequence). The CDR3 loop spans 16 amino acids.

This chain connects TRBV25-1 to TRBJ1-4, with D maybe TRBD1 (5 bases). Germline V gene data show CDR1 as MGHDK and CDR2 as SYGVNS. This CDR3 has 14 amino acids. The germline V and J ends were trimmed by 1 base and 5 bases, with 8 bases remaining between them. Here the CDR3 DNA reads TGTGCCAGCAGTGAATGGGCAGGGAATGAAAAACTGTTTTTT. It specifies CASSEWAGNEKLFF. Full variable domain (remainder filled in from reference TRBV25-1 and TRBJ1-4): EADIYQTPRYLVIGTGKKITLECSQTMGHDKMYWYQQDPGMELHLIHYSYGVNSTEKGDLSSESTVSRIRTEHFPLTLESARPSHTSQYLCASSEWAGNEKLFFGSGTQLSVL.

The chain carries TRBV28 and TRBJ2-3, with TRBD2 matching 11 bases. J was trimmed by 0 bases and V by 6 bases; bases with no gene match: 8. The CDR3 is 17 residues long. CDR1 is MDHEN, CDR2 SYDVKM, per germline. The chain's CDR3 is CASSSPGLAASTDTQYF. CDR3 DNA: TGTGCCAGCAGCAGTCCGGGACTAGCGGCTAGCACAGATACGCAGTATTTT.

The rearrangement uses TRBV5-6 and TRBJ2-6; weak D call: TRBD2 (6 bases). Trimming shortened V by 0 bases and J by 3 bases, and 10 bases separated the two germline ends. The germline V gene encodes CDR1 SGHDT and CDR2 YYEEEE. The CDR3 is made up of 16 amino acids. CDR3 DNA sequence: TGTGCCAGCAGCTTGGACGGGGGTTATGGGGCCAACGTCCTGACTTTC. Amino acid sequence: CASSLDGGYGANVLTF. The entire variable domain, with the rest obtained from reference TRBV5-6 and TRBJ2-6, is as follows: DAGVTQSPTHLIKTRGQQVTLRCSPKSGHDTVSWYQQALGQGPQFIFQYYEEEERQRGNFPDRFSGHQFPNYSSELNVNALLLGDSALYLCASSLDGGYGANVLTFGAGSRLTVL.

A few counts support this clone. The gene calls are TRBV2 and TRBJ1-5; D call uncertain. The germline V gene encodes CDR1 SNHLY and CDR2 FYNNEI. Deletions cut 5 bases from V and 5 bases from J, with 10 bases between. The CDR3 length is 13 residues. CDR3 DNA sequence: TGTGCCAGCAGTCCCGACGGGGATCAGCCCCAGCATTTT. Its translation: CASSPDGDQPQHF.

The rearrangement links TRBV27 to TRBJ2-7, with D unclear. Trimming took off 4 bases at V and 3 bases at J, with 10 bases between the two ends. Germline V gene lookup returns CDR1 MNHEY and CDR2 SMNVEV (reference sequence). This CDR3 region has 13 residues. The CDR3 reads CASSSGFDYEQYF. CDR3 sequence (DNA): TGTGCCAGCAGTTCCGGATTTGACTACGAGCAGTACTTC.

The V and J genes are TRBV7-9 and TRBJ2-1; TRBD2 matches at 13 bases. The CDR3 has 19 amino acids. V dropped 3 bases and J dropped 12; count of bases not matched to a gene: 20. Per the germline V gene, CDR1 is SEHNR and CDR2 is FQNEAQ (reference sequence). For the CDR3, the DNA is TGTGCCAGCAGCTTCGTCGCCCTGACTAGCGGGAGGCACCAAAGGCTGCAGTTCTTC. Residues: CASSFVALTSGRHQRLQFF. Using reference TRBV7-9 and TRBJ2-1 for the parts outside the CDR3, the full variable domain is DTGVSQNPRHKITKRGQNVTFRCDPISEHNRLYWYRQTLGQGPEFLTYFQNEAQLEKSRLLSDRFSAERPKGSFSTLEIQRTEQGDSAMYLCASSFVALTSGRHQRLQFFGPGTRLTVL.

This clone was detected a few times. The V call is TRBV5-6, the J call TRBJ2-1, with D perhaps TRBD1 (5 bases). Germline values: CDR1 SGHDT, CDR2 YYEEEE. V lost 0 bases and J 2 bases, leaving 9 bases between the germline ends. CDR3 length equals 15 residues. This CDR3 reads CASSLALQAYNEQFF. For the CDR3, the DNA is TGTGCCAGCAGCTTGGCTCTACAGGCCTACAATGAGCAGTTCTTC.

The chain recombines TRBV21-1 with TRBJ1-2; TRBD1, the table's D call, lacks a check against the DNA. TRBV21-1 is described as a pseudogene. This CDR3 contains 14 residues. CDR3 DNA: TGTGCCAGCAGCAAACGACAGGGGGCTCATGGCTACACCTTC. Translation: CASSKRQGAHGYTF.

This chain joins TRBV18 and TRBJ1-3, with 9 nucleotides matching TRBD1. Trimming at V came to 6 bases and at J to 6 bases, leaving 6 bases not matched to a gene. Germline loops: CDR1 KGHSH, CDR2 LQKENI. The CDR3 has 14 amino acids. The chain's CDR3 is CASSPTGGENTIYF. CDR3 nucleotides: TGTGCCAGCTCTCCAACAGGGGGCGAAAACACCATATATTTT.